This T cell receptor (beta chain) was observed in a study of blood T cell repertoires in COVID-19. Authors' analysis steps: Estimation of nucleated cell counts relied on the amplification of reference gene primers. This table comes from immunoSEQ multiplex PCR, and its TCRdb copy is limited to in-frame clones, with some not included. V, J and clone size reflect that table, while D and trimming were determined from the DNA. This sample has under 150,000 clones, with approximately 88% found just once. Looked up from germline, CDR1 is SGHNT and CDR2 is YYREEE (reference sequence). J lost 6 bases, V lost 4 bases, and 6 bases had no gene match. The CDR3 runs to 14 residues.

The receptor was isolated from a man aged 60-69 years with acute or convalescent COVID-19. The sample taken for sequencing was peripheral blood. This chain connects TRBV5-4 to TRBJ2-1; TRBD2 matches 8 bases. The CDR3 loop reads CASSLGRGANEQFF. In DNA form, the CDR3 reads TGTGCCAGCAGCCTGGGGCGGGGGGCCAATGAGCAGTTCTTC.